The 14 T cell receptor gamma chains presented below share a single source sample, sequenced in a study of human gamma delta and Vdelta1 T cells. TCRdb reanalysed the PCR reads with CATT. Of a few thousand gamma-chain clones detected, around 5% appear once; the ten largest clones hold about 12%. Sequencing used naive CD27+ Vdelta1 gamma-delta T cells from blood. Every receptor here comes from a human donor in good health.

By its share, this clone is medium-sized. This may be a read error, as it is one base from a much larger clone. V is TRGV3 and J is TRGJ1 or TRGJ2. Trimming took 0 bases from V and 12 from J; bases not matched to a gene: 5. The length of the CDR3 is 11 residues. Germline V lookup: CDR1 VTNTFY, CDR2 YDVSTARD (reference sequence). This CDR3 reads CATWDRRWKLF. The CDR3 DNA reads TGTGCCACCTGGGACAGGCGGTGGAAACTCTTT.

This clone was picked up a small number of times. The protein recorded in TCRdb matches a much larger clone and deviates from this DNA's translation at residue 7, suggesting a read error; the protein here is obtained by translating the DNA. The chain links TRGV3 to TRGJ1 or TRGJ2. Germline CDR1 and CDR2: VTNTFY and YDVSTARD (reference sequence). V was pared by 0 bases and J by 6 bases, with 5 bases of the junction left unmatched. CDR3 size: 13 residues. The CDR3 region has the DNA TGTGCCACCTGGGACAGGTCCGGTTATAAGAAACTCTTT. It specifies CATWDRSGYKKLF.

The V gene is TRGV2, the J gene TRGJP2. TCRdb records no J gene; here it was assigned by comparing the DNA to germline. The CDR3 length is 18 residues. CDR1 and CDR2 (germline): EGSNGY, YDSYNSKV. Trimming removed 2 bases from V and 1 base from J; junction bases left unmatched: 13. The CDR3 is CATWDESHRGSSDWIKTF. The CDR3 DNA is TGTGCCACCTGGGACGAATCACACCGGGGTAGTAGTGATTGGATCAAGACGTTT.

This clone counts as medium-sized. V and J are TRGV3 and TRGJ1 or TRGJ2. Germline CDR1 reads VTNTFY; CDR2 reads YDVSTARD (reference sequence). After removal of 1 base from V and 3 bases from J, the junction contained 6 bases not matched to a gene. The CDR3 length is 14 residues. In DNA, the CDR3 is TGTGCCACCTGGGACAGCCCGGGTTATTATAAGAAACTCTTT. It yields the protein CATWDSPGYYKKLF.

The genes are TRGV2 and TRGJP2. TCRdb leaves out the J gene; it was filled in here by matching the DNA to germline. The CDR3 covers 14 residues. Trimming at V came to 5 bases and at J to 5 bases, leaving 8 bases not matched to a gene. Germline CDR1 EGSNGY, CDR2 YDSYNSKV. The CDR3 loop reads CATWAHPSDWIKTF. The DNA for the CDR3 is TGTGCCACCTGGGCTCACCCAAGTGATTGGATCAAGACGTTT.

Turning to this clone: For this DNA, TCRdb reports the protein of a much larger clone, which diverges at residue 9, most likely from a read error; the protein presented here is translated directly from the DNA. The chain uses TRGV9 and TRGJ1 or TRGJ2. Germline CDR1 GITISATS, CDR2 ISYDGTV (reference sequence). The CDR3 is 11 amino acids. The CDR3 loop is CALWGHYKELF. DNA of the CDR3: TGTGCCTTGTGGGGCCATTATAAGGAACTCTTT.

To note about this clone: TCRdb's protein for this DNA is that of a much larger clone and differs from the translation at residue 4, likely a read error; the protein shown is the DNA translation. The genes are TRGV5 and TRGJ1 or TRGJ2. This CDR3 region has 11 residues. V lost 9 bases and J lost 2; bases outside the gene matches: 4. Germline V gives CDR1 VINAFY, CDR2 YDVSNSKD. The CDR3: CATGHYYKKLF. The CDR3 DNA reads as TGTGCCACCGGGCATTATTATAAGAAACTCTTT.

Relative to its sample, this clone is medium-sized. Distinct nucleotide sequences in the sample also encode this CDR3. V and J are TRGV3 and TRGJ1 or TRGJ2. With 0 bases clipped from V and 12 bases from J, the junction kept 5 bases outside the gene matches. This CDR3 comprises 11 residues. The V gene's germline CDR1 is VTNTFY and CDR2 YDVSTARD (reference sequence). CDR3 residues: CATWDRRAKLF. In nucleotides, the CDR3 is TGTGCCACCTGGGACAGGCGAGCGAAACTCTTT.

This clone was seen a few times. The chain has TRGV2 and TRGJ1 or TRGJ2. Germline CDR1 EGSNGY, CDR2 YDSYNSKV. The CDR3 runs 12 residues. Trimming removed 8 bases from V and 6 bases from J; junction bases left unmatched: 10. In DNA form, the CDR3 reads TGTGCCACCTTGGAGGGGCGTTATAAGAAACTCTTT. This translates into CATLEGRYKKLF.

This clone is termed medium-sized. This sequence joins TRGV5 and TRGJ1 or TRGJ2. The length of the CDR3 is 14 residues. The V segment lost 3 bases and the J segment 7 bases; nucleotides outside the gene matches: 12. Germline-derived CDR1 and CDR2 are VINAFY and YDVSNSKD. CDR3 residues: CATWDGIRHYKKLF. CDR3 DNA: TGTGCCACCTGGGACGGGATTCGGCACTATAAGAAACTCTTT.

This clone was found a few times. The protein recorded in TCRdb does not match the translated DNA at residue 8; the protein presented here comes from translating the DNA. The V gene is TRGV5, the J gene TRGJP2. The length of the CDR3 is 13 residues. Germline loops: CDR1 VINAFY, CDR2 YDVSNSKD. CDR3 DNA: TGTGCCACCTGGGCGAGTAGTGGTTGGATCAAGACGTTT. This codes for CATWASSGWIKTF.

This clone was observed a few times. This chain connects TRGV3 to TRGJ1 or TRGJ2. V shed 6 bases and J 2 bases; nucleotides not matched to a gene: 4. CDR1 is VTNTFY, CDR2 YDVSTARD, per germline (reference sequence). The CDR3 loop spans 12 amino acids. CDR3 loop: CATWNYYYKKLF. Written as DNA, the CDR3 is TGTGCCACCTGGAACTATTATTATAAGAAACTCTTT.

There are a few counts of this clone. Other DNA sequences within the sample encode an identical CDR3. The chain recombines TRGV9 with TRGJ1 or TRGJ2. Germline CDR1 reads GITISATS; CDR2 reads ISYDGTV (reference sequence). Trimming cost V 5 bases and J 7 bases; bases outside gene matches: 5. CDR3 length: 11 residues. The CDR3 protein is CALWVRYKKLF. Here the CDR3 DNA reads TGTGCCTTGTGGGTACGGTATAAGAAACTCTTT.

As regards this clone: The junction departs from germline at one end; a sequencing error may be responsible. This chain uses TRGV5 with TRGJ1 or TRGJ2. This CDR3 comprises 12 residues. Per the germline V gene, CDR1 is VINAFY and CDR2 is YDVSNSKD. The CDR3 sequence: CATGYGYYKKIF. The CDR3 region has the DNA TGTGCCACCGGGTACGGATATTATAAGAAAATATTT.